This entry lists 25 T cell receptor beta chains sequenced from one sample in a study of T cells in Graves' hyperthyroidism and ophthalmopathy. Authors of the study amplified TCR beta CDR3 regions from RNA transcripts. The HTBI primer set was used in a first-round RT-PCR of the TCR CDR3. TCRdb re-derived calls from the multiplex PCR reads in MiXCR, one entry per CDR3 protein. The repertoire includes about 740,000 distinct CDR3 sequences, 13% to 15% of them detected once, and more than 8.5% sits in the top ten. The sample was blood. The receptors derive from a woman aged 18-29 years with Graves' hyperthyroidism.

The chain recombines TRBV5-8 with TRBJ2-3; D gene ambiguous. Germline assignment: CDR1 SGHTS and CDR2 YDEGEE. Trimming took off 0 bases at V and 0 bases at J, with 14 bases between the two ends. The CDR3 sequence is 17 residues long. The chain's CDR3 is CASSLALVSTSTDTQYF. CDR3 coding DNA: TGTGCCAGCAGCTTGGCCCTCGTCTCCACTAGCACAGATACGCAGTATTTT. The entire variable domain, with the rest obtained from reference TRBV5-8 and TRBJ2-3, is as follows: EAGVTQSPTHLIKTRGQQATLRCSPISGHTSVYWYQQALGLGLQFLLWYDEGEERNRGNFPPRFSGRQFPNYSSELNVNALELEDSALYLCASSLALVSTSTDTQYFGPGTRLTVL.

The rearrangement uses TRBV20-1 and TRBJ2-4, with 7 bases that match TRBD1. Germline CDR1 reads DFQATT; CDR2 reads SNEGSKA (reference sequence). J lost 2 bases, V lost 5 bases, and 6 bases had no gene match. The CDR3 totals 14 residues. The chain's CDR3 is CSALGGETKNIQYF. DNA of the CDR3: TGCAGTGCTTTAGGGGGCGAGACCAAAAACATTCAGTACTTC.

CDR3 residues: CASSQDPAGLETQYF. Here the CDR3 DNA reads TGTGCCAGCAGCCAAGATCCGGCTGGTTTAGAGACCCAGTACTTC. The V and J genes are TRBV14 and TRBJ2-5, with no clear D. The V gene lost 0 bases and the J gene lost 4 bases, with 12 bases spanning the gap. This CDR3 has 15 amino acids. Germline CDR1 is SGHDN and CDR2 is FVKESK.

This clonotype has at least ten counts. The CDR3 region has the DNA TGCAGTGCTAGAGAACGACGACTAGCGGGACCTGAAGAGACCCAGTACTTC. This translates into CSARERRLAGPEETQYF. V is TRBV20-1 and J is TRBJ2-5; 11 bases are shared with TRBD2. J was trimmed by 3 bases and V by 0 bases; bases with no gene match: 9. Germline loops: CDR1 DFQATT, CDR2 SNEGSKA (reference sequence). The CDR3 loop spans 17 amino acids.

This clonotype was seen only a few times. A much larger clone sits a single nucleotide away, making a read error possible. The chain uses TRBV20-1 and TRBJ2-3; D may match TRBD1 or TRBD2 (5 bases each). Germline CDR1 and CDR2: DFQATT and SNEGSKA (reference sequence). V was shortened by 6 bases and J by 2 bases, with 12 bases between the two germline ends. The CDR3 spans 13 residues. The CDR3 sequence is CSAIAGTTDTQYF. CDR3 DNA sequence: TGCAGTGCCATAGCCGGGACCACAGATACGCAGTATTTT.

On this clonotype itself: Lacking the conserved final phenylalanine or tryptophan, this CDR3 likely reflects a read error. The chain is built from TRBV27 and TRBJ1-5; 10 nucleotides line up with TRBD1. J lost 1 base, V lost 5 bases, and 8 bases had no gene match. From germline, CDR1 is MNHEY and CDR2 SMNVEV (reference sequence). The CDR3 length is 17 residues. The CDR3 nucleotides are TGTGCCAGCAGTCCCTGGACAGGGGGAGGGAGCAATCAGCCCCAGCATTCT. Translated: CASSPWTGGGSNQPQHS.

This clonotype was counted many times. The CDR3 spells CASRSGGGSYNEQFF. CDR3 nucleotides: TGTGCCAGCAGGTCTGGAGGTGGCTCCTACAATGAGCAGTTCTTC. The rearrangement joins TRBV2 to TRBJ2-1, with a possible D match to TRBD2 (5 bases). Germline V gene data show CDR1 as SNHLY and CDR2 as FYNNEI. This CDR3 spans 15 amino acids. V lost 6 bases and J lost 0, with 12 bases in between.

This clonotype showed up many times. The genes are TRBV30 and TRBJ1-1, with D perhaps matching TRBD1 (5 bases). V lost 5 bases and J lost 3, with 7 bases in between. The CDR3 is 11 amino acids. CDR1 is GTSNPN and CDR2 is SVGIG in the germline V gene (reference sequence). CDR3 loop: CAWGGYTEAFF. The CDR3 DNA is TGTGCCTGGGGGGGGTACACTGAAGCTTTCTTT.

In this sample, this clonotype turned up many times. The chain has TRBV20-1 and TRBJ2-5, with unresolved D. The length of the CDR3 is 13 residues. Trimming removed 3 bases from V and 9 bases from J, with 17 bases in between. The V gene's germline CDR1 is DFQATT and CDR2 SNEGSKA (reference sequence). Here the CDR3 reads CSASPGFQAAQYF. CDR3 coding DNA: TGCAGTGCTAGTCCCGGGTTTCAGGCGGCCCAGTACTTC.

This clonotype was detected ten times or more. CDR3: CASSGLRGSGNTIYF. The CDR3 DNA follows: TGTGCCAGCAGTGGACTACGGGGGTCTGGAAACACCATATATTTT. The chain uses TRBV2 and TRBJ1-3; possibly TRBD1 for D (5 bases). V was trimmed by 4 bases and J by 1 base, leaving 11 bases between them. The CDR3 runs 15 residues. Looked up from germline, CDR1 is SNHLY and CDR2 is FYNNEI.

Here the CDR3 DNA reads TGTGCCAGCAGCCCTCGGGACAGTATTAACCCCGGGGAGCTGTTTTTT. Residues: CASSPRDSINPGELFF. V gene TRBV3-1 combines with J gene TRBJ2-2, with 7 positions matching TRBD1. V gave up 4 bases and J gave up 6 bases; unmatched junction bases: 11. CDR3 size: 16 residues. Germline CDR1 reads LGHDT; CDR2 reads YNNKEL (reference sequence).

The rearrangement links TRBV12-3 or TRBV12-4 to TRBJ2-2, with TRBD2 as a possible D gene (6 bases). Trimming shortened V by 5 bases and J by 8 bases, and 12 bases separated the two germline ends. This CDR3 is 13 amino acids long. CDR3: CASSAPGEGELFF. The DNA for the CDR3 is TGTGCCAGCAGTGCCCCGGGGGAGGGGGAGCTGTTTTTT.

V is TRBV5-1 and J is TRBJ1-4; 8 positions agree with TRBD1. The CDR3 has 15 residues. Germline V gene lookup returns CDR1 SGHRS and CDR2 YFSETQ. V lost 3 bases and J lost 6; bases outside the gene matches: 7. The CDR3 is CASSSVGQGDEKLFF. DNA for the CDR3: TGCGCCAGCAGCTCCGTCGGACAGGGCGATGAAAAACTGTTTTTT.

The sample holds many counts of this clonotype. The V and J genes are TRBV24-1 and TRBJ2-7; TRBD2 matches 13 bases. The germline V gene encodes CDR1 KGHDR and CDR2 SFDVKD. This CDR3 region has 15 residues. Unmatched junction bases numbered 11, after V lost 10 bases and J lost 6 bases. The CDR3 reads CATIKRGLAGAEQYF. CDR3 nucleotides: TGTGCCACGATAAAGCGAGGACTAGCGGGAGCCGAGCAGTACTTC.

This clonotype appeared a few times. The genes are TRBV19 and TRBJ2-7; 13 nucleotides line up with TRBD2. The CDR3 is 15 residues long. Germline CDR1 and CDR2: LNHDA and SQIVND (reference sequence). V lost 4 bases to trimming and J lost 1 base; unmatched junction nucleotides: 1. The CDR3 sequence: CASSRTSGGSYEQYF. CDR3 bases: TGTGCCAGTAGTAGGACTAGCGGGGGTTCCTACGAGCAGTACTTC.

Concerning this clonotype itself: A much more abundant neighbour one base away suggests this may be a read error. It is likely a read error, because the conserved phenylalanine at the end of the CDR3 is missing. V is TRBV5-1 and J is TRBJ2-3; 11 bases fit TRBD1. Germline-derived CDR1 and CDR2 are SGHRS and YFSETQ. The J segment lost 0 bases and the V segment lost 1 base, leaving 4 bases of the junction unmatched. The CDR3 is 17 residues long. CDR3 protein: CASSLRTGGFSTDTQYL. The CDR3 DNA reads as TGCGCCAGCAGCTTGAGGACAGGGGGCTTTAGCACAGATACGCAGTATCTT.

This clonotype was detected only a few times. The chain employs TRBV28 and TRBJ2-5; a possible D gene is TRBD2 (6 bases). This CDR3 is built from 12 residues. Deletions cut 5 bases from V and 5 bases from J, with 9 bases between. Germline V CDR1 and CDR2: MDHEN, SYDVKM. CDR3 sequence (DNA): TGTGCCAGCAGTAATCTAGCGGAGACCCAGTACTTC. Protein product: CASSNLAETQYF.

The chain carries TRBV9 and TRBJ2-1, with TRBD2 matching 11 bases. CDR1 is SGDLS, CDR2 YYNGEE, per germline. This CDR3 contains 17 residues. The V segment lost 3 bases and the J segment 0 bases; nucleotides outside the gene matches: 5. The chain's CDR3 is CASSAPGLAVSYNEQFF. CDR3 nucleotide sequence: TGTGCCAGCAGCGCACCGGGACTAGCGGTCTCCTACAATGAGCAGTTCTTC.

This clonotype came up a few times. The rearrangement links TRBV7-2 to TRBJ2-3; 7 bases match TRBD2. The V gene's germline CDR1 is SGHTA and CDR2 FQGNSA. V shed 2 bases and J 8 bases; nucleotides not matched to a gene: 1. This CDR3 has 12 residues. CDR3 DNA: TGTGCCAGCAGCTTATGGGGGGGTACGCAGTATTTT. This encodes CASSLWGGTQYF.

The chain recombines TRBV6-4 with TRBJ2-2; 8 bases map to TRBD2. The CDR3 runs to 15 residues. Trimming took 5 bases from V and 4 from J; bases not matched to a gene: 6. Germline CDR1 MRHNA, CDR2 SNTAGT. This CDR3 reads CASSSLAVFTGELFF. CDR3 nucleotide sequence: TGTGCCAGCAGTTCACTAGCGGTATTCACCGGGGAGCTGTTTTTT.

The genes are TRBV20-1 and TRBJ2-1, with 7 bases matching TRBD2. The CDR3 covers 14 residues. Germline CDR1 is DFQATT and CDR2 is SNEGSKA (reference sequence). V shed 3 bases and J 7 bases; nucleotides not matched to a gene: 9. CDR3 coding DNA: TGCAGTGCTAGGGGTGGGAGGGCTTTTAATGAGCAGTTCTTC. It codes for CSARGGRAFNEQFF.

This clonotype was found many times. The rearrangement uses TRBV30 and TRBJ1-1; D not certain. This CDR3 has 12 amino acids. The germline V gene has CDR1 GTSNPN and CDR2 SVGIG (reference sequence). The V and J ends lost 3 bases and 0 bases respectively, with 5 bases between them. The CDR3 loop reads CAWSHLNTEAFF. The CDR3 DNA follows: TGTGCCTGGAGCCATCTGAACACTGAAGCTTTCTTT.

This chain connects TRBV12-3 or TRBV12-4 to TRBJ2-7; possible D gene TRBD2, 7 bases. The CDR3 extends over 15 amino acids. The V gene lost 5 bases and the J gene lost 0 bases, with 14 bases spanning the gap. CDR3 DNA sequence: TGTGCCAGCAGTGGGGGGGCAGGAAGCTCCTACGAGCAGTACTTC. As protein: CASSGGAGSSYEQYF.

The sample holds many counts of this clonotype. The rearrangement links TRBV19 to TRBJ1-5; D gene unclear. The CDR3 contains 17 residues. Germline V gene lookup returns CDR1 LNHDA and CDR2 SQIVND (reference sequence). With 4 bases removed from V and 2 bases from J, the gap between germline ends came to 18 bases. The CDR3 DNA reads TGTGCCAGTAGTAGAGGGTTTTCGGGAAGGCGCAATCAGCCCCAGCATTTT. Translating gives CASSRGFSGRRNQPQHF.

This clonotype showed up many times. This chain joins TRBV5-1 and TRBJ1-2, with D perhaps TRBD1 (5 bases). CDR1 and CDR2 (germline): SGHRS, YFSETQ. The CDR3 contains 14 residues. The germline V and J ends were trimmed by 0 bases and 5 bases, with 11 bases remaining between them. The CDR3 bases are TGCGCCAGCAGCTTGGCCCCTACAGGATATGGCTACACCTTC. Translation gives CASSLAPTGYGYTF.